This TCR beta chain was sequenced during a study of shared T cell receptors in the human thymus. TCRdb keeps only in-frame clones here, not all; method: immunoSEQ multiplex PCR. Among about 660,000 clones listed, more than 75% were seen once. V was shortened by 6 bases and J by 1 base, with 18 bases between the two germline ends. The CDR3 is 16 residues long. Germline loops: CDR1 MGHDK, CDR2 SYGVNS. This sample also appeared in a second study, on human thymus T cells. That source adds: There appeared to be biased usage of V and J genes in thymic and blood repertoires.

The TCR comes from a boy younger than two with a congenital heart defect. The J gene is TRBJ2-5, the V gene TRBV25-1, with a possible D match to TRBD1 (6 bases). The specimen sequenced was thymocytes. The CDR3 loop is CASRGQTQYPQETQYF. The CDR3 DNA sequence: TGTGCCAGCAGGGGACAAACTCAGTACCCCCAAGAGACCCAGTACTTC.